These 32 T cell receptor beta chains share one sample of origin, sequenced in a study of T cell clonotyping in hematopoietic cell transplantation. As to time point: recipient sample about 28 days before transplant, after cytoreduction. Using immunoSEQ multiplex PCR, the repertoire was profiled, and TCRdb retains in-frame clones only, with some absent. The top ten hold roughly 4.8% of the sample, which has some 50,000 clones, roughly 85% seen once. This material consisted of peripheral blood mononuclear cells, taken before stem cell transplant. These receptors came from a man aged 60 to 75 with myelodysplastic syndrome. Some clones in this sample may be carry-over from other donors' samples.

The CDR3 loop reads CASSVSSPLYNEQFF. In DNA, the CDR3 is TGTGCCAGCAGCGTTTCGTCCCCCCTCTACAATGAGCAGTTCTTC. This chain uses TRBV9 with TRBJ2-1; D not certain. Germline CDR1 SGDLS, CDR2 YYNGEE. V lost 2 bases, J lost 3 bases, and 12 bases lay in between. This CDR3 region has 15 residues.

The chain has TRBV27 and TRBJ2-7; weak D call: TRBD2 (6 bases). This CDR3 contains 15 residues. Germline CDR1 is MNHEY and CDR2 is SMNVEV (reference sequence). The V end was cut by 3 bases, the J end by 3 bases, with 15 bases between. The DNA for the CDR3 is TGTGCCAGCAGTTTGGGGGGTAGTAGGGTCTACGAGCAGTACTTC. This sequence encodes CASSLGGSRVYEQYF.

This chain joins TRBV28 and TRBJ1-5; 9 bases match TRBD1. The V segment lost 6 bases and the J segment 2 bases; nucleotides outside the gene matches: 8. This CDR3 is built from 16 residues. Germline assignment: CDR1 MDHEN and CDR2 SYDVKM. The CDR3 bases are TGTGCCAGCAGCATACAGGGGGCAGTAGGCAATCAGCCCCAGCATTTT. Its protein product is CASSIQGAVGNQPQHF.

This chain links TRBV25-1 with TRBJ2-5, with TRBD1 identical over 7 bases. Looked up from germline, CDR1 is MGHDK and CDR2 is SYGVNS. The CDR3 has 17 amino acids. The trim removed 2 bases at V and 5 bases at J, leaving 14 bases unmatched. In DNA form, the CDR3 reads TGTGCCAGCAGTGAAGGGGACCAGGCAGGGGGATGGGAGACCCAGTACTTC. It yields the protein CASSEGDQAGGWETQYF.

This clone was recorded once. The chain couples TRBV5-8 to TRBJ1-6, with D unclear. Trimming took 0 bases from V and 0 from J, leaving 16 bases between them. In germline, CDR1 is SGHTS, CDR2 YDEGEE. This CDR3 has 19 amino acids. The DNA for the CDR3 is TGTGCCAGCAGCTTGGTAGGGCAGCTAATTAGCTCCTATAATTCACCCCTCCACTTT. As protein: CASSLVGQLISSYNSPLHF.

V is TRBV18 and J is TRBJ1-1, with 7 bases identical to TRBD1. The CDR3 extends over 13 amino acids. Germline V lookup: CDR1 KGHSH, CDR2 LQKENI. The V segment lost 6 bases and the J segment 11 bases; nucleotides outside the gene matches: 12. The CDR3 is CASSRDRSSGAFF. The CDR3 bases are TGTGCCAGCTCCCGGGACAGATCCTCCGGGGCTTTCTTT.

Written as DNA, the CDR3 is TGTGCCAGCAGCTCATTACAGGGGGCAGGACCTAATGAAGCTTTCTTT. It encodes CASSSLQGAGPNEAFF. The gene calls are TRBV11-2 and TRBJ1-1; 9 bases map to TRBD1. The germline gives CDR1 SGHAT, CDR2 FQNNGV. This CDR3 spans 16 amino acids. V lost 4 bases, J lost 7 bases, and 13 bases stayed unmatched.

V usage is TRBV19 and J usage is TRBJ2-2; a possible D gene is TRBD2 (5 bases). The CDR3 is 20 amino acids. Per germline, CDR1 LNHDA and CDR2 SQIVND (reference sequence). Trimming shortened V by 3 bases and J by 5 bases, and 28 bases separated the two germline ends. Written as DNA, the CDR3 is TGTGCCAGTAGTATCGGACTTCCCCGAGAGGTTGAGAAAAAAACCGGGGAGCTGTTTTTT. Translation gives CASSIGLPREVEKKTGELFF.

The V and J genes are TRBV5-4 and TRBJ2-2; tentative D call: TRBD1 (5 bases). The ends were cut back, 0 bases at V and 4 bases at J, with 10 bases in the middle. CDR1 and CDR2 from the germline V gene are SGHNT and YYREEE (reference sequence). The CDR3 covers 15 residues. CDR3 sequence: CASSLETEVTGELFF. Here the CDR3 DNA reads TGTGCCAGCAGCTTGGAGACAGAGGTCACCGGGGAGCTGTTTTTT.

The chain employs TRBV5-5 and TRBJ2-7; D is ambiguous. Germline V gene sequence: CDR1 SGHKS, CDR2 YYEKEE (reference sequence). The V end lost 0 bases, the J end lost 1 base, and 5 bases lay between the germline ends. This CDR3 has 13 amino acids. The CDR3 DNA is TGTGCCAGCAGCTTGGGGGTGTCCTACGAGCAGTACTTC. Translating gives CASSLGVSYEQYF.

This clone came up a few times. Here the CDR3 DNA reads TGTGCCAGTAGTTCCGGTGTGTTGGACTATGGCTACACCTTC. This translates into CASSSGVLDYGYTF. J is TRBJ1-2 and V is TRBV19; D unresolved. This CDR3 contains 14 residues. The germline CDR1 and CDR2 sequences are LNHDA and SQIVND (reference sequence). V was clipped by 5 bases and J by 3 bases, with 13 bases between them.

This chain joins TRBV29-1 and TRBJ2-1, with 9 positions matching TRBD1. From germline, CDR1 is SQVTM and CDR2 ANQGSEA. The CDR3 spans 14 residues. V lost 4 bases to trimming and J lost 4 bases; unmatched junction nucleotides: 5. The CDR3 DNA reads TGCAGCGTTGGGACAGGGGCTGGGTACAATGAGCAGTTCTTC. Its protein is CSVGTGAGYNEQFF.

The V gene is TRBV4-2, the J gene TRBJ2-1; 7 bases are a match to TRBD1. The CDR3 spans 17 residues. Germline CDR1 reads LGHNA; CDR2 reads YNFKEQ. Trimming at V came to 1 base and at J to 2 bases, leaving 8 bases not matched to a gene. The CDR3 spells CASSQVFSQGAYNEQFF. DNA for the CDR3: TGTGCCAGCAGCCAAGTTTTTAGCCAGGGGGCCTACAATGAGCAGTTCTTC.

This chain links TRBV29-1 with TRBJ2-7; D perhaps matches TRBD1 (5 bases). The CDR3 covers 13 residues. Germline V CDR1 and CDR2: SQVTM, ANQGSEA. CDR3: CSGSQGLSYEQYF. CDR3 DNA sequence: TGCAGTGGTTCCCAGGGTCTTTCCTACGAGCAGTACTTC.

The chain links TRBV9 to TRBJ2-7; D possibly corresponds to TRBD2 (5 bases). This CDR3 has 14 residues. V was clipped by 0 bases and J by 6 bases, with 13 bases between them. Germline CDR1 SGDLS, CDR2 YYNGEE. The CDR3 loop is CASSVEPREGEQYF. In DNA form, the CDR3 reads TGTGCCAGCAGCGTAGAACCACGTGAGGGCGAGCAGTACTTC.

This chain connects TRBV6-5 to TRBJ2-1; D is unclear. CDR1 and CDR2 from the germline V gene are MNHEY and SVGAGI. Deletions cut 2 bases from V and 4 bases from J, with 9 bases between. The CDR3 extends over 14 amino acids. CDR3 DNA: TGTGCCAGCAGTTACGAGTCCAGATACAATGAGCAGTTCTTC. Translated, it gives CASSYESRYNEQFF.

The chain has TRBV2 and TRBJ1-5; 9 bases line up with TRBD1. Germline V gene data show CDR1 as SNHLY and CDR2 as FYNNEI. The junction had 8 bases not matched to a gene; V was cut back by 5 bases and J by 3 bases. The CDR3 runs 16 residues. Here the CDR3 reads CASSLQGANLNQPQHF. CDR3 coding DNA: TGTGCCAGCAGTTTACAGGGGGCGAACCTCAATCAGCCCCAGCATTTT.

The chain recombines TRBV7-3 with TRBJ2-3; D call uncertain. Germline lookup yields CDR1 SGHTA and CDR2 FQGTGA. With 4 bases removed from V and 4 bases from J, the gap between germline ends came to 9 bases. The CDR3 sequence is 13 residues long. CDR3: CASSYGLSDTQYF. The CDR3 bases are TGTGCCAGCAGCTATGGCTTATCAGATACGCAGTATTTT.

The chain combines TRBV6-6 with TRBJ1-5; no clear D. The germline V gene encodes CDR1 MNHNY and CDR2 SVGAGI (reference sequence). V was clipped by 5 bases and J by 0 bases, with 8 bases between them. The CDR3 contains 14 residues. CDR3 protein: CASSRDNSNQPQHF. In DNA form, the CDR3 reads TGTGCCAGCAGTCGAGATAATAGCAATCAGCCCCAGCATTTT.

Written as DNA, the CDR3 is TGCGCCAGCAGCCCGGACAGGGGTGGAAACACCATATATTTT. Amino acids: CASSPDRGGNTIYF. The gene calls are TRBV5-1 and TRBJ1-3; 9 nucleotides align to TRBD1. Germline V lookup: CDR1 SGHRS, CDR2 YFSETQ. V trimming: 4 bases; J trimming: 3 bases; junction bases outside the gene matches: 2. CDR3 length: 14 amino acids.

V gene TRBV4-1 combines with J gene TRBJ2-5, with 16 bases fitting TRBD2. This CDR3 region has 18 residues. The V gene's germline CDR1 is MGHRA and CDR2 YSYEKL. The junction had 12 bases not matched to a gene; V was cut back by 6 bases and J by 5 bases. As DNA, the CDR3 is TGCGCCAGCAGTCGGGGGGGACTAGCGGGGGGGCCGCGGGAGACCCAGTACTTC. Its protein product is CASSRGGLAGGPRETQYF.

The chain is built from TRBV5-6 and TRBJ1-2; D remains ambiguous. The CDR3 covers 14 residues. Germline V lookup: CDR1 SGHDT, CDR2 YYEEEE. Trimming removed 0 bases at V and 3 bases at J, with 9 bases between. Here the CDR3 reads CASSLVTSDYGYTF. The CDR3 nucleotides read TGTGCCAGCAGCTTGGTAACGTCAGACTATGGCTACACCTTC.

This chain joins TRBV5-1 and TRBJ2-2, with TRBD2 matching 9 bases. This CDR3 is 15 amino acids long. Trimming took 1 base from V and 4 from J; bases not matched to a gene: 2. Germline V gives CDR1 SGHRS, CDR2 YFSETQ. CDR3 sequence (DNA): TGCGCCAGCAGCTTGACTAGCGGGCGCACCGGGGAGCTGTTTTTT. Translation: CASSLTSGRTGELFF.

This rearrangement joins TRBV30 to TRBJ2-2, with D uncertain. The germline V gene encodes CDR1 GTSNPN and CDR2 SVGIG (reference sequence). Trimming left V 4 bases short and J 2 bases short, with 11 bases between. The CDR3 has 14 residues. The CDR3: CAWKNSRNTGELFF. The DNA for the CDR3 is TGTGCCTGGAAAAACTCTCGAAACACCGGGGAGCTGTTTTTT.

This clone was observed a handful of times. The CDR3 spells CAWRGDSLNAQAFF. For the CDR3, the DNA is TGTGCCTGGAGGGGGGACAGTCTCAATGCCCAAGCTTTCTTT. The chain joins TRBV30 to TRBJ1-1; 7 bases are a match to TRBD1. The germline V gene encodes CDR1 GTSNPN and CDR2 SVGIG (reference sequence). The CDR3 totals 14 residues. V trimming: 3 bases; J trimming: 9 bases; junction bases outside the gene matches: 13.

Here the CDR3 reads CASSHREGFNYGYTF. CDR3 coding DNA: TGTGCCAGCAGCCATCGGGAGGGCTTTAACTATGGCTACACCTTC. The V and J genes are TRBV7-9 and TRBJ1-2; unclear D gene. Per germline, CDR1 SEHNR and CDR2 FQNEAQ (reference sequence). V shed 5 bases and J shed 1 base, with 14 bases lying between them. CDR3 length: 15 amino acids.

The chain carries TRBV29-1 and TRBJ2-5; D is unclear. This CDR3 spans 12 amino acids. CDR1 is SQVTM and CDR2 is ANQGSEA in the germline V gene. The ends were cut back, 7 bases at V and 1 base at J, with 10 bases in the middle. In DNA form, the CDR3 reads TGCAGCGCCAAACGCGTCCAAGAGACCCAGTACTTC. This encodes CSAKRVQETQYF.

The chain carries TRBV11-1 and TRBJ2-1, with TRBD2 matching over 10 bases. This CDR3 has 15 amino acids. The trim removed 5 bases at V and 3 bases at J, leaving 4 bases unmatched. In germline, CDR1 is SGHAT, CDR2 FQDESV (reference sequence). CDR3 DNA: TGTGCCAGCAGCCCCCAGCGGGGGGGCTACAATGAGCAGTTCTTC. It yields the protein CASSPQRGGYNEQFF.

This chain links TRBV29-1 with TRBJ1-6; D is possibly TRBD1 (6 bases). V lost 8 bases, J lost 4 bases, and 12 bases lay in between. The CDR3 is made up of 13 amino acids. Germline V CDR1 and CDR2: SQVTM, ANQGSEA. The CDR3 bases are TGCAGCATTAGACAGGAATATAATTCACCCCTCCACTTT. This codes for CSIRQEYNSPLHF.

This rearrangement joins TRBV19 to TRBJ2-2; 7 nucleotides agree with TRBD2. The junction had 10 bases not matched to a gene; V was cut back by 5 bases and J by 1 base. The germline gives CDR1 LNHDA, CDR2 SQIVND (reference sequence). The CDR3 runs 17 residues. DNA of the CDR3: TGTGCCAGTAGTCCCCGAGGACTAGTGGGGAACACCGGGGAGCTGTTTTTT. It yields the protein CASSPRGLVGNTGELFF. The full variable domain, with the rest looked up from reference TRBV19 and TRBJ2-2, is DGGITQSPKYLFRKEGQNVTLSCEQNLNHDAMYWYRQDPGQGLRLIYYSQIVNDFQKGDIAEGYSVSREKKESFPLTVTSAQKNPTAFYLCASSPRGLVGNTGELFFGEGSRLTVL.

The chain has TRBV6-1 and TRBJ2-5; D not resolved. Trimming removed 5 bases at V and 5 bases at J, with 15 bases between. The CDR3 sequence is 14 residues long. Germline V gene data show CDR1 as MNHNS and CDR2 as SASEGT. The CDR3 loop reads CASSSVWGRETQYF. The CDR3 DNA reads as TGTGCCAGCAGTAGTGTATGGGGAAGGGAGACCCAGTACTTC.

This sequence joins TRBV2 and TRBJ1-4; D uncertain. The CDR3 covers 14 residues. Trimming took off 7 bases at V and 1 base at J, with 10 bases between the two ends. CDR1 and CDR2 (germline): SNHLY, FYNNEI. The CDR3 region is CASKEERTNEKLFF. DNA for the CDR3: TGTGCCAGCAAGGAGGAGCGAACTAATGAAAAACTGTTTTTT.